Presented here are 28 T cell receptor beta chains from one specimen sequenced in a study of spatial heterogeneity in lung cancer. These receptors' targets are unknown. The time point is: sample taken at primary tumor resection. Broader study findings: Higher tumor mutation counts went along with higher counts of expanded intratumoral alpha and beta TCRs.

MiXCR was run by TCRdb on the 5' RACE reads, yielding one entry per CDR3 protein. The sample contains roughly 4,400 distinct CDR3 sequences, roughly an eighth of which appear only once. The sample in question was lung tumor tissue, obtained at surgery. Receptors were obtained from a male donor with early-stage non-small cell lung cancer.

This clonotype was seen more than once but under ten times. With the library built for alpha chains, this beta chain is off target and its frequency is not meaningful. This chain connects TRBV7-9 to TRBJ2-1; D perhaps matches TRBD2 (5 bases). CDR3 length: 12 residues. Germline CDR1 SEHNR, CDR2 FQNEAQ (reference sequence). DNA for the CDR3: TGTGCTAGAAGTGACGGGATCAATGAGCAGTTCTTC. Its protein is CARSDGINEQFF.

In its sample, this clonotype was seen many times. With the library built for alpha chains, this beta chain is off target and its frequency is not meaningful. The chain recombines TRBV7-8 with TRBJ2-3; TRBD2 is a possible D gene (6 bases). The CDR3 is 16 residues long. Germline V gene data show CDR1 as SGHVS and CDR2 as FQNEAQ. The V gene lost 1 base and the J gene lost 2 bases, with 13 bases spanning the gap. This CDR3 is CASSLVGSGHTDTQYF. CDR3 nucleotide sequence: TGTGCCAGCAGCTTAGTAGGCAGCGGGCACACAGATACGCAGTATTTT.

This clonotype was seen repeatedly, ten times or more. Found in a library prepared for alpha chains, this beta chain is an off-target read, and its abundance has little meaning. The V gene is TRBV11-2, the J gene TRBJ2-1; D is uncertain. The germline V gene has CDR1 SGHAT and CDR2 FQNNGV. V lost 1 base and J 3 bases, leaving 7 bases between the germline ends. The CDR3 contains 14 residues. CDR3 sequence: CASSLVPDYNEQFF. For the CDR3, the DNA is TGTGCCAGCAGCTTAGTTCCAGACTACAATGAGCAGTTCTTC. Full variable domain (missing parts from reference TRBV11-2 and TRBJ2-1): EAGVAQSPRYKIIEKRQSVAFWCNPISGHATLYWYQQILGQGPKLLIQFQNNGVVDDSQLPKDRFSAERLKGVDSTLKIQPAKLEDSAVYLCASSLVPDYNEQFFGPGTRLTVL.

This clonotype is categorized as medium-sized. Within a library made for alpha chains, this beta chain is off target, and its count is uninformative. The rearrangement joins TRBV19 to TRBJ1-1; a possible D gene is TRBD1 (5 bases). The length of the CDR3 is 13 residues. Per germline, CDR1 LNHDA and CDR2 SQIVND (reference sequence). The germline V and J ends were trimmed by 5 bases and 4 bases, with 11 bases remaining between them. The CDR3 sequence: CASSPDSTTEAFF. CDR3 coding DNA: TGTGCCAGTAGTCCCGACAGCACCACTGAAGCTTTCTTT.

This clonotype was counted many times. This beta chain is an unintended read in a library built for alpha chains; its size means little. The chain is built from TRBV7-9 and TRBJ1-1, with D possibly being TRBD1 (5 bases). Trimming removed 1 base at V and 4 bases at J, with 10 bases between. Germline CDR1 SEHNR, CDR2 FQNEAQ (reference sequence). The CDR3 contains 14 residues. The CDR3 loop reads CASSLVAGSTEAFF. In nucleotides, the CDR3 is TGTGCCAGCAGCTTAGTGGCAGGGAGCACTGAAGCTTTCTTT.

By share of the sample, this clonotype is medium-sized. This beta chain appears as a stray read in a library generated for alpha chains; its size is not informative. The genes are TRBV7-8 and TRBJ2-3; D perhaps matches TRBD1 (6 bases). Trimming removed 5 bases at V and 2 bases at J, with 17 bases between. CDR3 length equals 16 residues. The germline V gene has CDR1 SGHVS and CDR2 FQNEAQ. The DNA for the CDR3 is TGTGCCAGCAGCCCTCAAAGGGGGAGCGACACAGATACGCAGTATTTT. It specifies CASSPQRGSDTDTQYF.

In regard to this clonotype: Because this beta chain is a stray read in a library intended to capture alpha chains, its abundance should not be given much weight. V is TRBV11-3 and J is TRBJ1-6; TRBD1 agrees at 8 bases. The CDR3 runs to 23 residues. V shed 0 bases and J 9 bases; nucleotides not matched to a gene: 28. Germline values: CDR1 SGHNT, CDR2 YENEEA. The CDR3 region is CASSLDYPPAGQGGMSRGSPLHF. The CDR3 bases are TGTGCCAGCAGCTTAGACTACCCCCCAGCCGGACAGGGTGGAATGTCGCGGGGTTCACCCCTCCACTTT.

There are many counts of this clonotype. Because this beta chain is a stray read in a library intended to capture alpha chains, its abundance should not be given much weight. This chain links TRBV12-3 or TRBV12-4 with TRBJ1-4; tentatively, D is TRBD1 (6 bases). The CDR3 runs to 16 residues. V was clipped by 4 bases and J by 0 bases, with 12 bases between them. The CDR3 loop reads CASSYASGATNEKLFF. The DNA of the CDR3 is TGTGCCAGCAGTTACGCCTCAGGGGCAACTAATGAAAAACTGTTTTTT.

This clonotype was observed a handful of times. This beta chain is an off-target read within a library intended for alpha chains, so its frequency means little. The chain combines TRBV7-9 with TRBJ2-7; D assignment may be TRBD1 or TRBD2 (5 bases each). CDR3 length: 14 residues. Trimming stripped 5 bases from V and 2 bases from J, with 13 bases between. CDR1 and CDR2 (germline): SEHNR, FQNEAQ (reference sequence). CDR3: CASSPRDRAYEQYF. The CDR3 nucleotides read TGTGCCAGCAGCCCCCGGGACCGAGCCTACGAGCAGTACTTC.

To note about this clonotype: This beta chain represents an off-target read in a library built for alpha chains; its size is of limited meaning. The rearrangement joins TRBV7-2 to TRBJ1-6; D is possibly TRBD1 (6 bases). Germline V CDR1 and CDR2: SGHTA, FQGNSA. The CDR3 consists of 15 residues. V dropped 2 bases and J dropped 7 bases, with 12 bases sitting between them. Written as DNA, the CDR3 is TGTGCCAGCAGCTTATTCCAGGGGACGAATTCACCCCTCCACTTT. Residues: CASSLFQGTNSPLHF. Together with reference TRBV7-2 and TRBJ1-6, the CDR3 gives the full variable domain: GAGVSQSPSNKVTEKGKDVELRCDPISGHTALYWYRQSLGQGLEFLIYFQGNSAPDKSGLPSDRFSAERTGGSVSTLTIQRTQQEDSAVYLCASSLFQGTNSPLHFGNGTRLTVT.

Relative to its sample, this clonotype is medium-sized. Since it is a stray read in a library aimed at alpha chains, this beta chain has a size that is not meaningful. CDR3 protein: CASSLWNQGASSPLHF. The DNA for the CDR3 is TGTGCCAGCAGTTTATGGAACCAGGGGGCGAGTTCACCCCTCCACTTT. The gene calls are TRBV28 and TRBJ1-6, with 8 bases fitting TRBD1. Germline V CDR1 and CDR2: MDHEN, SYDVKM. With V trimmed by 0 bases and J by 9 bases, 7 bases remained unmatched. The CDR3 consists of 16 residues.

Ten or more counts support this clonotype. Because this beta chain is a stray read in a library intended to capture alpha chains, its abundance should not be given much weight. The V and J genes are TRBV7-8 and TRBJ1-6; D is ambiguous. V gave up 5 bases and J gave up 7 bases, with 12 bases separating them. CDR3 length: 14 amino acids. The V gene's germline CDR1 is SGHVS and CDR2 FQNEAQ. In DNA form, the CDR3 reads TGTGCCAGCAGCCCTCGCTTTGAGAATTCACCCCTCCACTTT. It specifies CASSPRFENSPLHF.

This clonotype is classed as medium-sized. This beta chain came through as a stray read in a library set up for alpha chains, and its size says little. The chain's CDR3 is CASSEQGYEQFF. CDR3 nucleotide sequence: TGTGCCAGCAGTGAACAGGGGTATGAGCAGTTCTTC. The chain links TRBV28 to TRBJ2-1; 7 positions match TRBD1. V trimming: 5 bases; J trimming: 8 bases; junction bases outside the gene matches: 3. The CDR3 is made up of 12 amino acids. Germline loops: CDR1 MDHEN, CDR2 SYDVKM.

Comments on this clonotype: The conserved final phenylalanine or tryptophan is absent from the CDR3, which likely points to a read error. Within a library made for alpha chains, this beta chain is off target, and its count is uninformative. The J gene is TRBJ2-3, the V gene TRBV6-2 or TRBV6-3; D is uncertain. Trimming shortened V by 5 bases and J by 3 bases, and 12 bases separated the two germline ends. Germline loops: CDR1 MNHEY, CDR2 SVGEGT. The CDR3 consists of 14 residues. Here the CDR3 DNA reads TGTGCCAGCAGTCACCAGGTGACAACAGATACGCAGTATTCT. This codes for CASSHQVTTDTQYS.

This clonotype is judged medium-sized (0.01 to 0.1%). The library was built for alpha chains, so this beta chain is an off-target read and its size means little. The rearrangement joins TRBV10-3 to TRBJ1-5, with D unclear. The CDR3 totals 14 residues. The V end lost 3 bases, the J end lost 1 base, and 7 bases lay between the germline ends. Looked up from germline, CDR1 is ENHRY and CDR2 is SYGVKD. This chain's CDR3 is CAISDATSNQPQHF. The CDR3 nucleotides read TGTGCCATCAGTGACGCCACGAGCAATCAGCCCCAGCATTTT.

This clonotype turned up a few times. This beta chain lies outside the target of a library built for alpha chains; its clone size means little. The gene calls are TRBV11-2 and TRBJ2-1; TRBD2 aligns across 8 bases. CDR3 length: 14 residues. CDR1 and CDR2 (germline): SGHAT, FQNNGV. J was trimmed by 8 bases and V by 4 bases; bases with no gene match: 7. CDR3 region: CASSSGTRLYEQFF. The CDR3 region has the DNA TGTGCCAGCAGCTCCGGGACTAGACTGTATGAGCAGTTCTTC.

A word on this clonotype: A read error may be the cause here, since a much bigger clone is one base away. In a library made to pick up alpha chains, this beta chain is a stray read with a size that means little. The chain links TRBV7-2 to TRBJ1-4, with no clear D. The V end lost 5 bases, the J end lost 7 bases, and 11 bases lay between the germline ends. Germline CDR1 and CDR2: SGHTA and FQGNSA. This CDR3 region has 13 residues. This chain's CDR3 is CASSIGGSEKLFF. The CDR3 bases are TGTGCCAGCAGCATAGGCGGGAGTGAAAAACTGTTTTTT.

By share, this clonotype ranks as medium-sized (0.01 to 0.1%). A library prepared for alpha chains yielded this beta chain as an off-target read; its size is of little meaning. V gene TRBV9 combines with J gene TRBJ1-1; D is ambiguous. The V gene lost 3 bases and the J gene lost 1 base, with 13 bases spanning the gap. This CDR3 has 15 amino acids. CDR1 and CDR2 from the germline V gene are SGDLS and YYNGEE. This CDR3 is CASSADTGSNTEAFF. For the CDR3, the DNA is TGTGCCAGCAGCGCCGACACCGGCTCGAACACTGAAGCTTTCTTT. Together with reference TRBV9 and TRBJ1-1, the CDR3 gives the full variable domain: DSGVTQTPKHLITATGQRVTLRCSPRSGDLSVYWYQQSLDQGLQFLIQYYNGEERAKGNILERFSAQQFPDLHSELNLSSLELGDSALYFCASSADTGSNTEAFFGQGTRLTVV.

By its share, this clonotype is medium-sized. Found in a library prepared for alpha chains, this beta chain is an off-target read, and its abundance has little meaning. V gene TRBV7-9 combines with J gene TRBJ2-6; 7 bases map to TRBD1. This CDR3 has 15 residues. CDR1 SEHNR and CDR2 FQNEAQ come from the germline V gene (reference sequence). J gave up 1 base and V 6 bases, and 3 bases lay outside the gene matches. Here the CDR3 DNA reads TGTGCCAGCAGGTTGACAGGGTCTGGGGCCAACGTCCTGACTTTC. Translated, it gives CASRLTGSGANVLTF.

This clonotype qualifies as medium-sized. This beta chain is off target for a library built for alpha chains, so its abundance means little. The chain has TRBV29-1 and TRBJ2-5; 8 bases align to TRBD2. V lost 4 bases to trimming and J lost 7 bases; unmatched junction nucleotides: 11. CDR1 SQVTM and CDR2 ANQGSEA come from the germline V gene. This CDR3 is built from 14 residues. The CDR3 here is CSVVPSGGRGTQYF. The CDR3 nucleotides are TGCAGCGTTGTTCCCAGCGGGGGACGGGGGACCCAGTACTTC.

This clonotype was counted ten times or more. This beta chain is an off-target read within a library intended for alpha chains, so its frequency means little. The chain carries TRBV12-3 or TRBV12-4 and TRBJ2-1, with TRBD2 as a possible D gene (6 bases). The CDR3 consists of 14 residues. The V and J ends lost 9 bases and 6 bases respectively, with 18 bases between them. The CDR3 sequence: CASRPGLQVNEQFF. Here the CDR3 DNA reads TGTGCCAGTCGACCGGGACTCCAGGTCAATGAGCAGTTCTTC.

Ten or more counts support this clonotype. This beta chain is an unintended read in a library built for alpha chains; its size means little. CDR3 sequence reads: CATELGSNSPLHF. The CDR3 DNA reads TGTGCCACCGAGCTGGGGTCTAATTCACCCCTCCACTTT. V usage is TRBV6-1 and J usage is TRBJ1-6, with D uncertain. Germline V gene lookup returns CDR1 MNHNS and CDR2 SASEGT. There are 13 residues in the CDR3. V dropped 10 bases and J dropped 6 bases, with 13 bases sitting between them.

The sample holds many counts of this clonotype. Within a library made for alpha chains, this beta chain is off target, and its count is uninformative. Here the CDR3 reads CSVDFGMGGAHTDTQYF. The DNA for the CDR3 is TGCAGCGTTGATTTTGGAATGGGGGGGGCCCACACAGATACGCAGTATTTT. This rearrangement joins TRBV29-1 to TRBJ2-3, with D maybe TRBD2 (7 bases). The CDR3 sequence is 17 residues long. With 3 bases removed from V and 2 bases from J, the gap between germline ends came to 21 bases. CDR1 is SQVTM, CDR2 ANQGSEA, per germline.

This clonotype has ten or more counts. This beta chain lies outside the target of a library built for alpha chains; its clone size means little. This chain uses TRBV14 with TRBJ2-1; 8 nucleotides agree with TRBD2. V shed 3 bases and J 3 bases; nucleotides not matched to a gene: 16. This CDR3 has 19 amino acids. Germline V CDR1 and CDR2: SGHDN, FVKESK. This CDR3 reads CASSQIPSGRTPNYNEQFF. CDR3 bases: TGTGCCAGCAGCCAGATTCCTAGCGGGCGAACTCCTAACTACAATGAGCAGTTCTTC. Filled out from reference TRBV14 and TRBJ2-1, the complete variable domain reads EAGVTQFPSHSVIEKGQTVTLRCDPISGHDNLYWYRRVMGKEIKFLLHFVKESKQDESGMPNNRFLAERTGGTYSTLKVQPAELEDSGVYFCASSQIPSGRTPNYNEQFFGPGTRLTVL.

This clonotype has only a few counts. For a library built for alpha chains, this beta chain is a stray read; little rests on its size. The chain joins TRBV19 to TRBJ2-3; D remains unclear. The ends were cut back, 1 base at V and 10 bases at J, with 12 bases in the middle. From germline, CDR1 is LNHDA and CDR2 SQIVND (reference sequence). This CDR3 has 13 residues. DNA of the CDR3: TGTGCCAGTAGTATAGTATCCGGCGATGCGCAGTATTTT. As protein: CASSIVSGDAQYF.

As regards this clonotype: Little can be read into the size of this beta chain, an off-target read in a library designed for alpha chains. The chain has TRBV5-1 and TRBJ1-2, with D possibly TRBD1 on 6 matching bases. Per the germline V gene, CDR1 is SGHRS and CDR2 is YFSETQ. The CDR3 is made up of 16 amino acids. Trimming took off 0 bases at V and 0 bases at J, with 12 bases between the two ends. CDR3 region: CASSLATGAANYGYTF. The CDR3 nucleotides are TGCGCCAGCAGCTTGGCTACGGGGGCAGCTAACTATGGCTACACCTTC.

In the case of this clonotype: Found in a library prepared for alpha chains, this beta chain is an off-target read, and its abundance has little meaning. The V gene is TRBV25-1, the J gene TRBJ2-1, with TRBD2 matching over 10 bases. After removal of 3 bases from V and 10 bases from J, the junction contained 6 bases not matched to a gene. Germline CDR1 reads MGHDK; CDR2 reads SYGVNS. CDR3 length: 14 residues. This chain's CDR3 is CASSERSGRREQFF. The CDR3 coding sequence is TGTGCCAGCAGTGAGCGTAGCGGGAGGAGGGAGCAGTTCTTC.

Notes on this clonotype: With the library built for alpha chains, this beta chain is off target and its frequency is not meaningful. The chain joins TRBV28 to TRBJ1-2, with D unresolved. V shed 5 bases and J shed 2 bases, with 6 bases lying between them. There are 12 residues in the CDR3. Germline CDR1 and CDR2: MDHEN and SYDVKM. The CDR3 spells CASSQLNYGYTF. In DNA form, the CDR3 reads TGTGCCAGCAGTCAACTAAACTATGGCTACACCTTC.